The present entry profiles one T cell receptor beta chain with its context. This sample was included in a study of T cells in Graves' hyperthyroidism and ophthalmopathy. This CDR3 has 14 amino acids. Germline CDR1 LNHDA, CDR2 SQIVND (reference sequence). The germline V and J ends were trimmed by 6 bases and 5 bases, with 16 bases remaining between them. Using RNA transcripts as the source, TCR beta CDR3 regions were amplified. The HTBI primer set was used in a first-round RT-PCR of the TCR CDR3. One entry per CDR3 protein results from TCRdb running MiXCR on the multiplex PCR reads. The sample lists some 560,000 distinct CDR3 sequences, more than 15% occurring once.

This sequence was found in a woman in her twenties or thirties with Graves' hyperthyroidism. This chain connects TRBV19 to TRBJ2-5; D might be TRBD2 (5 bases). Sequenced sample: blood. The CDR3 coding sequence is TGTGCCAGTAGCATCGGACTCGAGGAGGAGACCCAGTACTTC. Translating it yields CASSIGLEEETQYF.